These 18 T cell receptor beta chains were all obtained from the same sample, sequenced in a study of glioma-infiltrating T cells after dendritic cell vaccination. The method was immunoSEQ multiplex PCR; TCRdb's version includes in-frame clones alone and lacks a portion of them. The sample consists of roughly 70,000 clones, roughly four fifths of them appearing once. The source was blood, collected before dendritic cell vaccination. These receptors all stem from a human donor with glioblastoma.

The chain employs TRBV19 and TRBJ1-5; D gene ambiguous. Trimming cost V 3 bases and J 9 bases, with 21 bases left between them. The CDR3 sequence is 16 residues long. Germline CDR1 and CDR2: LNHDA and SQIVND (reference sequence). Here the CDR3 reads CASSIFFVEAYRPQHF. The DNA for the CDR3 is TGTGCCAGTAGTATTTTTTTCGTGGAGGCCTATCGGCCCCAGCATTTT.

This clone was detected once. J is TRBJ2-5 and V is TRBV5-4; the D gene is possibly TRBD1 (6 bases). The ends were cut back, 4 bases at V and 4 bases at J, with 17 bases in the middle. CDR1 is SGHNT, CDR2 YYREEE, per germline (reference sequence). The CDR3 covers 15 residues. Here the CDR3 DNA reads TGTGCCAGCAGCCTTTACTCCAGGGGATCAGAGACCCAGTACTTC. It yields the protein CASSLYSRGSETQYF. Variable domain in full (rest from reference TRBV5-4 and TRBJ2-5): ETGVTQSPTHLIKTRGQQVTLRCSSQSGHNTVSWYQQALGQGPQFIFQYYREEENGRGNFPPRFSGLQFPNYSSELNVNALELDDSALYLCASSLYSRGSETQYFGPGTRLLVL.

The J gene is TRBJ1-4, the V gene TRBV18, with 7 positions matching TRBD1. There are 17 residues in the CDR3. Germline V gene sequence: CDR1 KGHSH, CDR2 LQKENI. With V trimmed by 4 bases and J by 7 bases, 15 bases remained unmatched. The CDR3 DNA sequence: TGTGCCAGCTCACTTTTATTGCCGGAGACAGGGCGTGAAAAACTGTTTTTT. It translates to CASSLLLPETGREKLFF.

This CDR3 reads CARSSTRDIPKPKNIQYF. The DNA for the CDR3 is TGTGCCAGAAGCTCAACCCGGGACATCCCTAAACCCAAAAACATTCAGTACTTC. The V call is TRBV5-3, the J call TRBJ2-4, with D perhaps TRBD1 (6 bases). TRBV5-3 is marked as an open reading frame, function uncertain. V dropped 3 bases and J dropped 2 bases, with 21 bases sitting between them. The CDR3 is made up of 18 amino acids.

The chain is built from TRBV15 and TRBJ1-2; possibly TRBD1 for D (5 bases). The germline V and J ends were trimmed by 1 base and 5 bases, with 14 bases remaining between them. The CDR3 spans 15 residues. Germline CDR1 reads LNHNV; CDR2 reads YYDKDF (reference sequence). The CDR3 nucleotides read TGTGCCACCAGCAGAGGGGCTGGGGCGGGATATGGCTACACCTTC. It specifies CATSRGAGAGYGYTF.

The chain is built from TRBV2 and TRBJ1-5; the D gene is possibly TRBD1 (5 bases). The germline CDR1 and CDR2 sequences are SNHLY and FYNNEI. Deletions cut 2 bases from V and 6 bases from J, with 14 bases between. The CDR3 length is 15 residues. CDR3 amino acids: CASSERGRERQPQHF. DNA of the CDR3: TGTGCCAGCAGTGAACGGGGGAGAGAGCGTCAGCCCCAGCATTTT.

The V gene is TRBV5-1, the J gene TRBJ2-7; TRBD1 matches at 9 bases. The germline V gene has CDR1 SGHRS and CDR2 YFSETQ. The V and J ends lost 3 bases and 3 bases, in that order; junction bases with no gene match: 4. The CDR3 sequence is 14 residues long. CDR3 sequence (DNA): TGCGCCAGCAGCTCACGGACAGGGGACTACGAGCAGTACTTC. The encoded protein is CASSSRTGDYEQYF.

This clone was picked up one time. The chain combines TRBV30 with TRBJ1-2; D is unclear. Trimming removed 1 base at V and 8 bases at J, with 17 bases between. The germline V gene encodes CDR1 GTSNPN and CDR2 SVGIG (reference sequence). The CDR3 length is 14 residues. The CDR3 protein is CAWSETGDLGGYTF. CDR3 nucleotide sequence: TGTGCCTGGAGTGAAACGGGAGACCTAGGAGGCTACACCTTC.

In regard to this clone: Its ends do not fully match the called genes, so a read error is possible. The V and J genes are TRBV25-1 and TRBJ2-2, with D possibly matching TRBD2 (6 bases). This CDR3 comprises 16 residues. Germline-derived CDR1 and CDR2 are MGHDK and SYGVNS. CDR3 protein: CASSELGGVGHRGAVF. The CDR3 region has the DNA TGTGCCAGCAGTGAATTGGGGGGAGTAGGACACCGGGGAGCTGTTTTT.

This clone was recorded a few times. This chain links TRBV5-6 with TRBJ2-1, with D hard to call. This CDR3 contains 12 residues. Deletions cut 1 base from V and 8 bases from J, with 7 bases between. Germline CDR1 reads SGHDT; CDR2 reads YYEEEE. CDR3 in DNA: TGTGCCAGCAGCTTGTCTGTAGATGAGCAGTTCTTC. This sequence encodes CASSLSVDEQFF.

CDR3 sequence (DNA): TGTGCCAGCAGCTTGGACAGGGTGAACACTGAAGCTTTCTTT. Translated, it gives CASSLDRVNTEAFF. The gene calls are TRBV7-9 and TRBJ1-1; TRBD1 aligns across 8 bases. The CDR3 runs 14 residues. Losses at the gene ends were 3 bases for V and 0 bases for J; bases not matched to a gene: 0. Germline CDR1 is SEHNR and CDR2 is FQNEAQ (reference sequence).

The chain links TRBV19 to TRBJ1-2, with TRBD1 matching 12 bases. The CDR3 runs to 15 residues. The germline CDR1 and CDR2 sequences are LNHDA and SQIVND (reference sequence). V lost 5 bases, J lost 11 bases, and 12 bases stayed unmatched. The chain's CDR3 is CASSAPGQGAGGYTF. The CDR3, as DNA: TGTGCCAGTAGTGCTCCGGGACAGGGGGCCGGAGGGTACACCTTC.

The chain links TRBV6-5 to TRBJ2-7; a weak D match, TRBD1 (5 bases). The CDR3 covers 15 residues. The V gene's germline CDR1 is MNHEY and CDR2 SVGAGI. The germline V and J ends were trimmed by 5 bases and 3 bases, with 17 bases remaining between them. As DNA, the CDR3 is TGTGCCAGCAGTGTCCTTCTCCAGGGATACTACGAGCAGTACGTC. It yields the protein CASSVLLQGYYEQYV.

The chain joins TRBV5-1 to TRBJ1-3, with D hard to call. The CDR3 is 16 amino acids. CDR1 and CDR2 from the germline V gene are SGHRS and YFSETQ. V lost 0 bases, J lost 1 base, and 11 bases lay in between. CDR3 DNA sequence: TGCGCCAGCAGCTTGGTGGCGGGCAATTCTGGAAACACCATATATTTT. It translates to CASSLVAGNSGNTIYF.

The gene calls are TRBV7-9 and TRBJ1-1; D unclear. This CDR3 has 14 residues. Germline lookup yields CDR1 SEHNR and CDR2 FQNEAQ (reference sequence). Trimming pared 5 bases from V and 1 base from J, leaving 11 bases between. This CDR3 is CASSAPWQNTEAFF. The CDR3, as DNA: TGTGCCAGCAGCGCCCCGTGGCAGAACACTGAAGCTTTCTTT.

The V call is TRBV5-1, the J call TRBJ2-7, with D possibly being TRBD1 (6 bases). The V and J ends lost 4 bases and 2 bases respectively, with 16 bases between them. The CDR3 runs 15 residues. The germline gives CDR1 SGHRS, CDR2 YFSETQ. The CDR3 loop reads CASSLIDRRTYEQYF. CDR3 coding DNA: TGCGCCAGCAGCCTGATTGACAGGCGGACCTACGAGCAGTACTTC.

V usage is TRBV10-2 and J usage is TRBJ1-4; D not certain. Trimming cost V 3 bases and J 4 bases, with 9 bases left between them. This CDR3 comprises 14 residues. CDR1 is WSHSY and CDR2 is SAAADI in the germline V gene. The DNA of the CDR3 is TGCGCCAGCAGTGACAGGCTATATAATGAAAAACTGTTTTTT. Translation: CASSDRLYNEKLFF.

This clone is medium-sized by share. CDR3 DNA: TGTGCCAGCAGTGACTCGGACAACAATGAGCAGTTCTTC. Translated, it gives CASSDSDNNEQFF. V usage is TRBV6-4 and J usage is TRBJ2-1; maybe TRBD1 (5 bases). V lost 0 bases and J 5 bases, leaving 5 bases between the germline ends. There are 13 residues in the CDR3. Looked up from germline, CDR1 is MRHNA and CDR2 is SNTAGT.